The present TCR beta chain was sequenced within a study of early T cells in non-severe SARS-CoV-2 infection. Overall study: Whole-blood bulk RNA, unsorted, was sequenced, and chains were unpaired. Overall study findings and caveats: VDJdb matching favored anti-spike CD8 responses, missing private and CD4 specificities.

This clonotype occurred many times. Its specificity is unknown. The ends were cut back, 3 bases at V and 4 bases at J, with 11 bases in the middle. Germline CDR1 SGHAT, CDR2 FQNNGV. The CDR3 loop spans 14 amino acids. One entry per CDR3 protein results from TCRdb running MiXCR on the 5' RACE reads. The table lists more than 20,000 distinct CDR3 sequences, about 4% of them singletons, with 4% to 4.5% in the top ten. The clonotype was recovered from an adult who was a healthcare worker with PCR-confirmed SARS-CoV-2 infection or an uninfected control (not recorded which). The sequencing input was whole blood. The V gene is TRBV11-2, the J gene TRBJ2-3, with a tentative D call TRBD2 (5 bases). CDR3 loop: CASSFRDFPDTQYF. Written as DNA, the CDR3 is TGTGCCAGCAGCTTCCGGGATTTCCCAGATACGCAGTATTTT.